What follows describes a single TCR beta chain. What it binds is unknown. The source of the sample is a study of beta chain features in type 1 diabetes. Study-level points and caveats: TCRB CDR3 length was moderately but significantly reduced in all four CD4+ subsets of Type 1 diabetes patients.

Isolated RNA was reverse transcribed in full, so expressed TCRB transcripts were sequenced. Sequenced by immunoSEQ multiplex PCR; TCRdb stores in-frame clones only, minus some. The data contain under 300,000 clones, approximately 10% of them singletons. This CDR3 is 13 amino acids long. With 6 bases removed from V and 0 bases from J, the gap between germline ends came to 9 bases. The germline V gene has CDR1 SQVTM and CDR2 ANQGSEA. The sequenced material came from naive CD4+ T cells from blood. The gene calls are TRBV29-1 and TRBJ2-4; possible D gene TRBD2, 6 bases. The clonotype originates from a man aged 25 to 45 with type 1 diabetes. The CDR3 DNA is TGCAGCGTGGGGGGATTAGCCAAAAACATTCAGTACTTC. This encodes CSVGGLAKNIQYF.